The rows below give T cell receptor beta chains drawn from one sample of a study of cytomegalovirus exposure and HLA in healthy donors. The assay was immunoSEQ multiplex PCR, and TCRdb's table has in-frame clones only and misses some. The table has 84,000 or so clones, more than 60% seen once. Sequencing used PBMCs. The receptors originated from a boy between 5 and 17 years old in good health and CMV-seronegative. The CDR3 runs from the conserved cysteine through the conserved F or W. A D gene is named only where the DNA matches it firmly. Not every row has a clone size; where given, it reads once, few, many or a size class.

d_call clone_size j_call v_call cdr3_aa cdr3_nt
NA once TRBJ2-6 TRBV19 CASSIGASGANVLTF TGTGCCAGTAGTATAGGAGCTTCTGGGGCCAACGTCCTGACTTTC
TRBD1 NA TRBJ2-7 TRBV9 CASSVSQGAYEQYF TGTGCCAGCAGCGTATCGCAGGGGGCCTACGAGCAGTACTTC
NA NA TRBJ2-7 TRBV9 CASSPSGGQGREQYF TGTGCCAGCAGCCCCTCGGGAGGCCAGGGGCGCGAGCAGTACTTC
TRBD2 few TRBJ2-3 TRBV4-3 CASSPSTLAGRLDTQYF TGCGCCAGCAGCCCGAGTACCTTAGCGGGAAGGTTAGATACGCAGTATTTT
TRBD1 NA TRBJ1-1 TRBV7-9 CASSPFGQEDTEAFF TGTGCCAGCAGCCCTTTCGGACAGGAGGACACTGAAGCTTTCTTT
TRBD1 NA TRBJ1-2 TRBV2 CASSVQGAGAYGYTF TGTGCCAGCAGTGTACAGGGGGCTGGGGCCTATGGCTACACCTTC
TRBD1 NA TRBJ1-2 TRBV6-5 CASSKTGAYGYTF TGTGCCAGCAGTAAGACAGGGGCCTATGGCTACACCTTC
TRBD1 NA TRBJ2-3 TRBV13 CASSFWDRGPHVSSTDTQYF TGTGCCAGCAGCTTTTGGGACAGGGGGCCCCACGTTTCTAGCACAGATACGCAGTATTTT
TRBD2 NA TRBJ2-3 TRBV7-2 CASSGWTSGSTDTQYF TGTGCCAGCAGTGGTTGGACTAGCGGTTCCACAGATACGCAGTATTTT
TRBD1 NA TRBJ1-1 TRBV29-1 CSGEGATEAFF TGCAGCGGTGAGGGGGCAACTGAAGCTTTCTTT
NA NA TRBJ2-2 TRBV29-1 CSGQATGELFF TGCAGCGGTCAGGCAACCGGGGAGCTGTTTTTT
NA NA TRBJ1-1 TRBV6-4 CASSADTSGNTEAFF TGTGCCAGCAGTGCCGACACAAGTGGGAACACTGAAGCTTTCTTT
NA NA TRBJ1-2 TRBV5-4 CASSLGGPNYGYTF TGTGCCAGCAGCTTGGGAGGGCCTAACTATGGCTACACCTTC
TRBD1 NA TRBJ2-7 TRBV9 CASSLGTGSYEQYF TGTGCCAGCAGCCTGGGGACAGGGTCCTACGAGCAGTACTTC
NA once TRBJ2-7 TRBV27 CASSFVYTKNEQYF TGTGCCAGCAGTTTCGTATATACTAAAAACGAGCAGTACTTC
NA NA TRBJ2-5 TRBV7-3 CASSLKGGGAETQYF TGTGCCAGCAGCTTAAAAGGCGGGGGCGCAGAGACCCAGTACTTC
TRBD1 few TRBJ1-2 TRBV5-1 CASSPHRGDYGYTF TGCGCCAGCAGTCCCCACAGGGGGGACTATGGCTACACCTTC
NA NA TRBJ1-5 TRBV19 CASLDRYSNQPQHF TGTGCCAGCCTCGACAGGTATAGCAATCAGCCCCAGCATTTT
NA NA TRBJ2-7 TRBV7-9 CASSRPERDEQYF TGTGCCAGCAGCCGTCCGGAGAGGGACGAGCAGTACTTC
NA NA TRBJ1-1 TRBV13 CASSFARYTEAFF TGTGCCAGCAGCTTCGCCAGATACACTGAAGCTTTCTTT
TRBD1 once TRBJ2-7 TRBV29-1 CSVNRQGTYYEQYF TGCAGCGTTAACCGACAGGGCACGTACTACGAGCAGTACTTC
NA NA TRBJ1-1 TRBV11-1 CASSSGVGGNTEAFF TGTGCCAGCAGCTCGGGGGTTGGCGGGAACACTGAAGCTTTCTTT
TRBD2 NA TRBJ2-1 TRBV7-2 CASSLRTSGRPNEQFF TGTGCCAGCAGCTTACGGACTAGCGGGAGGCCCAATGAGCAGTTCTTC
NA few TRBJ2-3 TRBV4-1 CASSQEKAKADTQYF TGCGCCAGCAGCCAAGAAAAAGCGAAGGCAGATACGCAGTATTTT
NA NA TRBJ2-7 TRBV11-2 CASSLAGSAHSYEQYF TGTGCCAGCAGCTTAGCGGGTAGCGCCCACTCCTACGAGCAGTACTTC
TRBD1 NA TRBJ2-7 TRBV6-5 CASRPGGGASYEQYF TGTGCCAGCCGGCCAGGGGGCGGCGCCTCCTACGAGCAGTACTTC
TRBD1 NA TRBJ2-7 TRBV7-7 CASSPTGAYEQYF TGTGCCAGCAGCCCTACAGGGGCGTACGAGCAGTACTTC
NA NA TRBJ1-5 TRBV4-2 CASSRDISNQPQHF TGTGCCAGCAGCCGGGACATTAGCAATCAGCCCCAGCATTTT
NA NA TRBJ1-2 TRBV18 CASSPPGQYYGYTF TGTGCCAGCTCTCCCCCCGGACAGTACTATGGCTACACCTTC
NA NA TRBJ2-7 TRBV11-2 CASSLSGPLSSYEQYF TGTGCCAGCAGCTTATCAGGTCCTTTGAGCTCCTACGAGCAGTACTTC
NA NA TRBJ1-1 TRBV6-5 CASGAGFTEAFF TGTGCCAGCGGAGCGGGGTTCACTGAAGCTTTCTTT
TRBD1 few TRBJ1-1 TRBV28 CASSSTGTGWNTEAFF TGTGCCAGCAGTTCCACCGGGACAGGGTGGAACACTGAAGCTTTCTTT
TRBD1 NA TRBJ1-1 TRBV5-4 CASSYLGTGSEAFF TGTGCCAGCAGCTATCTAGGGACAGGGTCTGAAGCTTTCTTT
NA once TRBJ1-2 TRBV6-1 CASSLLQQNNGYTF TGTGCCAGCAGTCTGTTGCAACAGAATAATGGCTACACCTTC
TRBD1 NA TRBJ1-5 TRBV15 CATSRGDRGPNQPQHF TGTGCCACCAGCAGAGGGGACAGGGGCCCTAATCAGCCCCAGCATTTT
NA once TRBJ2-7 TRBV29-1 CSVESSGGYEQYF TGCAGCGTTGAAAGTTCAGGGGGGTACGAGCAGTACTTC
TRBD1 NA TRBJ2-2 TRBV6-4 CASSDVQGASGELFF TGTGCCAGCAGTGACGTACAGGGGGCTAGCGGGGAGCTGTTTTTT
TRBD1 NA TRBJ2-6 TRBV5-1 CASRDPGQFSGANVLTF TGCGCCAGCAGGGATCCGGGACAGTTCTCTGGGGCCAACGTCCTGACTTTC
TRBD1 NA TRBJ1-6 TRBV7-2 CASSLGTRTGDSPLHF TGTGCCAGCAGCTTAGGTACCAGGACAGGGGATTCACCCCTCCACTTT
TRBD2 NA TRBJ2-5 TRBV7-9 CASSLVGLSETQYF TGTGCCAGCAGCTTAGTGGGACTATCAGAGACCCAGTACTTC
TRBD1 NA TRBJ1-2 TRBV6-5 CASSYGTGNGYTF TGTGCCAGCAGTTACGGGACAGGGAATGGCTACACCTTC
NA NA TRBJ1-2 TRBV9 CASSVATDSPGGYTF TGTGCCAGCAGCGTAGCGACAGACTCACCTGGTGGCTACACCTTC
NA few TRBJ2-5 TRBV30 CAWSVRQETQYF TGTGCCTGGAGTGTACGGCAAGAGACCCAGTACTTC
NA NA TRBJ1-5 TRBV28 CASSLMGAKQPQHF TGTGCCAGCAGTTTAATGGGGGCGAAGCAGCCCCAGCATTTT
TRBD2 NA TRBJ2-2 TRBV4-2 CASSQDLWEGLGYTGELFF TGTGCCAGCAGCCAAGATCTATGGGAAGGACTAGGGTACACCGGGGAGCTGTTTTTT
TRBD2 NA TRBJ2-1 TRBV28 CASRIAGGSYNEQFF TGTGCCAGCAGGATAGCGGGAGGCTCCTACAATGAGCAGTTCTTC
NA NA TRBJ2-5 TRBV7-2 CASSFLIGETQYF TGTGCCAGCAGCTTCCTTATCGGGGAGACCCAGTACTTC
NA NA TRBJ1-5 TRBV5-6 CASSLGSGRGPQHF TGTGCCAGCAGCTTGGGTTCAGGCCGGGGGCCCCAGCATTTT
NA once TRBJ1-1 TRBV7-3 CASSWGGRTEAFF TGTGCCAGCAGCTGGGGCGGTCGAACTGAAGCTTTCTTT
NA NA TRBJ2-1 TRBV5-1 CASRSLETGPPHNEQFF TGCGCCAGCAGATCTTTGGAGACAGGTCCTCCTCACAATGAGCAGTTCTTC
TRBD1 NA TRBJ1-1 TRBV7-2 CASRTKPGQGYTEAFF TGTGCCAGCAGAACTAAGCCGGGACAGGGTTATACTGAAGCTTTCTTT
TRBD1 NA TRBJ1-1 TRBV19 CASSLRQGHTEAFF TGTGCCAGTAGTCTAAGACAGGGGCACACTGAAGCTTTCTTT
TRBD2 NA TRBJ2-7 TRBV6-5 CASSYSGSGGYEQYF TGTGCCAGCAGCTATAGCGGGAGTGGGGGCTACGAGCAGTACTTC